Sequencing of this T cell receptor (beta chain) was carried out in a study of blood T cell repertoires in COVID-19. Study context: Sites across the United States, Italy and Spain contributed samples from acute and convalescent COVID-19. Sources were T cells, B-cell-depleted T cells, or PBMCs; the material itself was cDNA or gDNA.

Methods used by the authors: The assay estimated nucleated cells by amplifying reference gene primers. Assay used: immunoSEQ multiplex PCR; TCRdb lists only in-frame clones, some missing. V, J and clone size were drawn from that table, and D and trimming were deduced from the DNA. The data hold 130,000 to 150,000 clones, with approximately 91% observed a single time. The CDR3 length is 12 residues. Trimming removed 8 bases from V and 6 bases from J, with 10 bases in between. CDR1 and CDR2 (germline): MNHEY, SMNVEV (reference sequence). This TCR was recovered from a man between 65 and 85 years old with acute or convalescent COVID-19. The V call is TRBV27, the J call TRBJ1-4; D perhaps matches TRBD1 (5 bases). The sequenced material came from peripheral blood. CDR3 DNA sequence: TGTGCCAGCCGGGGGTCGGATGAAAAACTGTTTTTT. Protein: CASRGSDEKLFF.